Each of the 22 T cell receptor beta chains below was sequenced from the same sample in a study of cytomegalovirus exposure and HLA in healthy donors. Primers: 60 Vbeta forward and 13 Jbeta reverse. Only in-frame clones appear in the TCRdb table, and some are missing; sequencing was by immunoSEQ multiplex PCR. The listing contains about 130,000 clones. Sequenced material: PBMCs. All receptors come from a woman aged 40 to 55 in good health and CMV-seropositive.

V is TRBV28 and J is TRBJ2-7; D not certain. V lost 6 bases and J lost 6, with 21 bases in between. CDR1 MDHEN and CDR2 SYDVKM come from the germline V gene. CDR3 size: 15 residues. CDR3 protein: CASSPHIPLLTEQYF. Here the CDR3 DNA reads TGTGCCAGCAGCCCTCACATACCCCTACTAACCGAGCAGTACTTC.

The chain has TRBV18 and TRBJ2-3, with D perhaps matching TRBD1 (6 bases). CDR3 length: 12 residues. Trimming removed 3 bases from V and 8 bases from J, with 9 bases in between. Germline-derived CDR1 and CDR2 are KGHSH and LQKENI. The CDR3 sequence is CASSPGAGTQYF. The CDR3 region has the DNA TGTGCCAGCTCACCGGGGGCAGGTACGCAGTATTTT.

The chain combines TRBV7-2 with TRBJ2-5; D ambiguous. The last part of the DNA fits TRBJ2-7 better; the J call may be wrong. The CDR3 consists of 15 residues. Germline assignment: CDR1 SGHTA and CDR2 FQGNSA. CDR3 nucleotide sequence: TGTGCCAGCAGCTTATTACGTCTAATGCACCACGAGCAGTACTTC. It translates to CASSLLRLMHHEQYF.

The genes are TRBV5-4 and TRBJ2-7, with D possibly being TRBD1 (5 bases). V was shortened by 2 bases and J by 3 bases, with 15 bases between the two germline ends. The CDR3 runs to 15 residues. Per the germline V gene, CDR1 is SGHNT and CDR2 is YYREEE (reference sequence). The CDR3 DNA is TGTGCCAGCAGCTTTAGAGGCAGGGATGTCTACGAGCAGTACTTC. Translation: CASSFRGRDVYEQYF.

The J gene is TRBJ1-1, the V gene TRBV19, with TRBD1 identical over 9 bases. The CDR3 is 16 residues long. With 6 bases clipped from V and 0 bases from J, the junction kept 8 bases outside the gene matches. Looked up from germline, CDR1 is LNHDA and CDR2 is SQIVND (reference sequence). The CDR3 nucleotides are TGTGCCAGTAGATCCGGGACAGGGCCATTGAACACTGAAGCTTTCTTT. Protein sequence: CASRSGTGPLNTEAFF.

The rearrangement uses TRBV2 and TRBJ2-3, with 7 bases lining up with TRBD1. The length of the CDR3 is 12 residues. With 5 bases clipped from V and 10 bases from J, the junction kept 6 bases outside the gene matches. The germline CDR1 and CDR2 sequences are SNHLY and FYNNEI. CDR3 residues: CASSPQGIAQYF. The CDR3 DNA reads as TGTGCCAGCAGTCCACAGGGGATTGCGCAGTATTTT.

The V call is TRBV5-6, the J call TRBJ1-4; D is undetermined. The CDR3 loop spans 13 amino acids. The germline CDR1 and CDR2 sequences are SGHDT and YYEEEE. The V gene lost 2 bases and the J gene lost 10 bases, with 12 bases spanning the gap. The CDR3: CASSFPGEVKLFF. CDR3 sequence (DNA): TGTGCCAGCAGCTTTCCCGGAGAGGTAAAACTGTTTTTT.

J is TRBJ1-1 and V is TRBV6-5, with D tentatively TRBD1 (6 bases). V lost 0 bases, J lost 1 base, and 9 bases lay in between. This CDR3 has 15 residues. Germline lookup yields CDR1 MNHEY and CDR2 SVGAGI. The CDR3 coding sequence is TGTGCCAGCAGTTACTCTGCGACAGGGAACACTGAAGCTTTCTTT. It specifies CASSYSATGNTEAFF.

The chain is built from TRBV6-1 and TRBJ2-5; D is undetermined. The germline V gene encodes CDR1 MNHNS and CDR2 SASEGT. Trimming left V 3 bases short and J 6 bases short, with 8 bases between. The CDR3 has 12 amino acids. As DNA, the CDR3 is TGTGCCAGCAGTGACAGTGGGCAGACCCAGTACTTC. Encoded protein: CASSDSGQTQYF.

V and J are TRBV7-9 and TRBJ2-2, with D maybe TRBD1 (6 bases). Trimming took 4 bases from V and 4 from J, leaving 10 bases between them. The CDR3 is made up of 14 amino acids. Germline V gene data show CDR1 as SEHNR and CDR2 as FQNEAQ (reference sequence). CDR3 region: CASSSLGGTGELFF. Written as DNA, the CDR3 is TGTGCCAGCAGCTCTCTAGGGGGCACCGGGGAGCTGTTTTTT.

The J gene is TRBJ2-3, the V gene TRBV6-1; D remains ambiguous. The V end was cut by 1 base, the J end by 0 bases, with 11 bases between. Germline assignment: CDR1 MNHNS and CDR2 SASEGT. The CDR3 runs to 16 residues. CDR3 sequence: CASSEDRRTSTDTQYF. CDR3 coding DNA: TGTGCCAGCAGTGAAGATCGAAGAACTAGCACAGATACGCAGTATTTT.

Written as DNA, the CDR3 is TGTGCCAGCAGTTTTCGAGGGGGCGCTTCGTTGCCCTACAATGAGCAGTTCTTC. Translation: CASSFRGGASLPYNEQFF. The V and J genes are TRBV28 and TRBJ2-1; 7 bases map to TRBD1. Germline-derived CDR1 and CDR2 are MDHEN and SYDVKM. Unmatched junction bases numbered 13, after V lost 3 bases and J lost 2 bases. CDR3 length: 18 residues.

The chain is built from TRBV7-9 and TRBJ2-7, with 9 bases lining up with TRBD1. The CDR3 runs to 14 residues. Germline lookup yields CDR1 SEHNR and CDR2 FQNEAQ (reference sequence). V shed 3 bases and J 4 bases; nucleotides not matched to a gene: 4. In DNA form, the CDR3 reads TGTGCCAGCAGCTTCGGGGACAGGGTTTACGAGCAGTACTTC. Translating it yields CASSFGDRVYEQYF.

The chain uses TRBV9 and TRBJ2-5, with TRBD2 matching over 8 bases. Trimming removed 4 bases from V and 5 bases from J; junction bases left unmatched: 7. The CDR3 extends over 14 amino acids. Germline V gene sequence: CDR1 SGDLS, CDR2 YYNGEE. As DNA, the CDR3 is TGTGCCAGCAGCCCCGGGGGGGGATACGAGACCCAGTACTTC. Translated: CASSPGGGYETQYF.

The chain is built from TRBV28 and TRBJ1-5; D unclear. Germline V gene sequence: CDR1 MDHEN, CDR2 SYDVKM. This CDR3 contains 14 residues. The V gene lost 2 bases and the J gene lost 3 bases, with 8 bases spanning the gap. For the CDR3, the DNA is TGTGCCAGCAGTTTACGGGGTAACAATCAGCCCCAGCATTTT. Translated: CASSLRGNNQPQHF.

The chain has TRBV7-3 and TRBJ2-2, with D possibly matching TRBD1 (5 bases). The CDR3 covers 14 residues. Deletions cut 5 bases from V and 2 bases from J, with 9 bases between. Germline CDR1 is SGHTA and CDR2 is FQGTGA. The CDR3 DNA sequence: TGTGCCAGCAGCCCCCAGGGTAACACCGGGGAGCTGTTTTTT. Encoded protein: CASSPQGNTGELFF. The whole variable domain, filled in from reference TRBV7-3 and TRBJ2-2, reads GAGVSQTPSNKVTEKGKYVELRCDPISGHTALYWYRQSLGQGPEFLIYFQGTGAADDSGLPNDRFFAVRPEGSVSTLKIQRTERGDSAVYLCASSPQGNTGELFFGEGSRLTVL.

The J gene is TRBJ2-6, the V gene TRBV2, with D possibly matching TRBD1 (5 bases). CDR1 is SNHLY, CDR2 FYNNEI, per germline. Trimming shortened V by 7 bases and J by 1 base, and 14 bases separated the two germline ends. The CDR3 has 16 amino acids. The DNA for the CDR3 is TGTGCCAGCACAGGAACAGGTGGATCTGGGGCCAACGTCCTGACTTTC. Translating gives CASTGTGGSGANVLTF.

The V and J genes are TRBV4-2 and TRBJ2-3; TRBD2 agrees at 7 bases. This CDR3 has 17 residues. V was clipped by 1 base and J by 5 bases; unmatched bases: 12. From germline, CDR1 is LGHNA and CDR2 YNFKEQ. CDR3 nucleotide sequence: TGTGCCAGCAGCCAAGGGTCTACTAGCGACAGTGGAGATACGCAGTATTTT. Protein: CASSQGSTSDSGDTQYF.

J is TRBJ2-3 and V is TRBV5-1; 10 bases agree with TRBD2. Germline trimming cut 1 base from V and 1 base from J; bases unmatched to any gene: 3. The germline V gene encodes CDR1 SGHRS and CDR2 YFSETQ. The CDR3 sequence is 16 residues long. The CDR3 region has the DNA TGCGCCAGCAGCTTGACCGGGACTAGCGGCACAGATACGCAGTATTTT. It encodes CASSLTGTSGTDTQYF.

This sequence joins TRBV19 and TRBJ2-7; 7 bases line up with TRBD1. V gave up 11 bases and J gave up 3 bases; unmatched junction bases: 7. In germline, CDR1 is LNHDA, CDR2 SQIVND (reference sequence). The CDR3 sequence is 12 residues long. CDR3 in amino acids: CASRDRSYEQYF. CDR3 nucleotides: TGTGCCTCACGGGACAGAAGCTACGAGCAGTACTTC.

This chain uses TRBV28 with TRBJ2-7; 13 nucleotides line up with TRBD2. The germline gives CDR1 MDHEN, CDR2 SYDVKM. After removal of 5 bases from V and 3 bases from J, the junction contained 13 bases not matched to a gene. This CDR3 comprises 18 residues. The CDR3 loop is CASSRWTSGSQSSYEQYF. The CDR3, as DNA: TGTGCCAGCAGTCGCTGGACTAGCGGGAGTCAAAGTAGCTACGAGCAGTACTTC.

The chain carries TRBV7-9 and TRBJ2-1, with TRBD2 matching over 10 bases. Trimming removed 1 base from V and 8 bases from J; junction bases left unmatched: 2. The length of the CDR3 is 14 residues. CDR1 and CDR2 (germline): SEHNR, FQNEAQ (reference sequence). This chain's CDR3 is CASSLVAGGYEQFF. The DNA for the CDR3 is TGTGCCAGCAGCTTAGTAGCGGGAGGTTATGAGCAGTTCTTC.